These 18 T cell receptor beta chains were all obtained from the same sample, sequenced in a study of T cell responses to AZD1222 COVID-19 vaccine. Sequenced by immunoSEQ multiplex PCR; TCRdb stores in-frame clones only, minus some. Among 75,000 to 100,000 clones listed, 90% were seen once. The material was peripheral blood, obtained on day 0 of AZD1222 vaccination. The receptor set was obtained from an adult in good health.

V usage is TRBV7-2 and J usage is TRBJ2-5; TRBD2 matches 12 bases. After removal of 2 bases from V and 5 bases from J, the junction contained 3 bases not matched to a gene. The CDR3 covers 15 residues. Germline-derived CDR1 and CDR2 are SGHTA and FQGNSA. The CDR3 coding sequence is TGTGCCAGCAGCTTAACTAGCGGGAGGTCGGAGACCCAGTACTTC. Protein sequence: CASSLTSGRSETQYF.

This clone has more than one count but fewer than ten. The CDR3 DNA is TGTGCCATCAGTGAAGAGGGGCATGGCTACACCTTC. This encodes CAISEEGHGYTF. The chain joins TRBV10-3 to TRBJ1-2; D is possibly TRBD1 (5 bases). Germline V gives CDR1 ENHRY, CDR2 SYGVKD. The ends were cut back, 3 bases at V and 6 bases at J, with 8 bases in the middle. The CDR3 totals 12 residues.

The rearrangement links TRBV2 to TRBJ2-3; 7 bases match TRBD2. Germline V CDR1 and CDR2: SNHLY, FYNNEI. V was clipped by 8 bases and J by 2 bases; unmatched bases: 10. The CDR3 runs to 15 residues. The CDR3 is CASGGIAGPTDTQYF. Written as DNA, the CDR3 is TGTGCCAGCGGGGGGATAGCGGGCCCCACAGATACGCAGTATTTT. Full variable domain (outside the CDR3, taken from reference TRBV2 and TRBJ2-3): EPEVTQTPSHQVTQMGQEVILRCVPISNHLYFYWYRQILGQKVEFLVSFYNNEISEKSEIFDDQFSVERPDGSNFTLKIRSTKLEDSAMYFCASGGIAGPTDTQYFGPGTRLTVL.

The chain has TRBV9 and TRBJ2-7; D is possibly TRBD2 (6 bases). The CDR3 is 14 amino acids. CDR1 and CDR2 from the germline V gene are SGDLS and YYNGEE. V was trimmed by 3 bases and J by 1 base, leaving 11 bases between them. The CDR3 DNA sequence: TGTGCCAGCAGCGCCCGGGGGACGTCCTACGAGCAGTACTTC. Translating it yields CASSARGTSYEQYF.

This chain connects TRBV7-9 to TRBJ2-7; the match to TRBD1 covers 7 bases. Germline values: CDR1 SEHNR, CDR2 FQNEAQ (reference sequence). CDR3 length: 13 residues. V was pared by 5 bases and J by 2 bases, with 3 bases of the junction left unmatched. CDR3 DNA: TGTGCCAGCAGCGCTGGGACAGCCTACGAGCAGTACTTC. Residues: CASSAGTAYEQYF.

The chain employs TRBV7-8 and TRBJ2-3; D uncertain. The CDR3 has 12 residues. Between the trimmed V and J ends, which lost 1 base and 4 bases, there was a span of 3 bases. Per germline, CDR1 SGHVS and CDR2 FQNEAQ. The CDR3 here is CASSLGADTQYF. For the CDR3, the DNA is TGTGCCAGCAGCTTAGGTGCAGATACGCAGTATTTT. Full variable domain (rest looked up from reference TRBV7-8 and TRBJ2-3): GAGVSQSPRYKVAKRGQDVALRCDPISGHVSLFWYQQALGQGPEFLTYFQNEAQLDKSGLPSDRFFAERPEGSVSTLKIQRTQQEDSAVYLCASSLGADTQYFGPGTRLTVL.

The chain carries TRBV6-5 and TRBJ2-3; 7 bases agree with TRBD1. J lost 1 base, V lost 6 bases, and 1 base had no gene match. The CDR3 is 13 residues long. The germline CDR1 and CDR2 sequences are MNHEY and SVGAGI. The CDR3 DNA is TGTGCCAGCAGAACAGGGGGCACAGATACGCAGTATTTT. Amino acid sequence: CASRTGGTDTQYF.

This clone was observed a single time. The rearrangement uses TRBV28 and TRBJ2-1, with 10 bases fitting TRBD1. The CDR3 spans 15 residues. Losses at the gene ends were 8 bases for V and 5 bases for J; bases not matched to a gene: 9. In germline, CDR1 is MDHEN, CDR2 SYDVKM. Written as DNA, the CDR3 is TGTGCCAGCTATTCGACAGGGGGCATTCACAATGAGCAGTTCTTC. Its translation: CASYSTGGIHNEQFF. Supplemented by reference TRBV28 and TRBJ2-1, the full variable domain reads DVKVTQSSRYLVKRTGEKVFLECVQDMDHENMFWYRQDPGLGLRLIYFSYDVKMKEKGDIPEGYSVSREKKERFSLILESASTNQTSMYLCASYSTGGIHNEQFFGPGTRLTVL.

CDR3 nucleotide sequence: TGTGCCAGCAGCTTGTTGGGGGATCGCGGCACAGATACGCAGTATTTT. Translation gives CASSLLGDRGTDTQYF. The rearrangement links TRBV5-6 to TRBJ2-3; possibly TRBD1 or TRBD2 for D (5 bases each). V was shortened by 1 base and J by 1 base, with 13 bases between the two germline ends. The CDR3 extends over 16 amino acids. Looked up from germline, CDR1 is SGHDT and CDR2 is YYEEEE.

The chain couples TRBV19 to TRBJ1-1; the D is unclear. Germline loops: CDR1 LNHDA, CDR2 SQIVND (reference sequence). The CDR3 spans 13 residues. Trimming pared 5 bases from V and 5 bases from J, leaving 12 bases between. Here the CDR3 reads CASSLIVGTEAFF. Here the CDR3 DNA reads TGTGCCAGTAGTCTCATCGTAGGAACTGAAGCTTTCTTT. Full variable domain (rest looked up from reference TRBV19 and TRBJ1-1): DGGITQSPKYLFRKEGQNVTLSCEQNLNHDAMYWYRQDPGQGLRLIYYSQIVNDFQKGDIAEGYSVSREKKESFPLTVTSAQKNPTAFYLCASSLIVGTEAFFGQGTRLTVV.

CDR3 nucleotide sequence: TGCGCCAGCAGCCAAGATGTTGGCGGATCCTACGAGCAGTACTTC. Encoded protein: CASSQDVGGSYEQYF. The rearrangement links TRBV4-3 to TRBJ2-7, with no clear D. Germline V gene sequence: CDR1 LGHNA, CDR2 YSLEER. Deletions cut 0 bases from V and 1 base from J, with 10 bases between. The CDR3 runs 15 residues.

The chain joins TRBV6-2 or TRBV6-3 to TRBJ2-3, with 13 bases aligning to TRBD2. Germline V gene sequence: CDR1 MNHEY, CDR2 SVGEGT. The CDR3 sequence is 20 residues long. J lost 0 bases, V lost 6 bases, and 15 bases had no gene match. The CDR3 DNA follows: TGTGCCAGCAGCGAAAGACTAGCGGGAGGTGCCCAACGGAGCACAGATACGCAGTATTTT. Amino acids: CASSERLAGGAQRSTDTQYF.

This chain links TRBV24-1 with TRBJ2-3, with 8 bases aligning to TRBD2. Germline assignment: CDR1 KGHDR and CDR2 SFDVKD. After removal of 6 bases from V and 3 bases from J, the junction contained 7 bases not matched to a gene. The CDR3 sequence is 15 residues long. The CDR3 protein is CATSSREGRTDTQYF. The DNA of the CDR3 is TGTGCCACCAGTAGTCGGGAGGGCCGGACAGATACGCAGTATTTT.

The genes are TRBV18 and TRBJ1-5; 9 bases map to TRBD1. The CDR3 sequence is 14 residues long. Germline V gene sequence: CDR1 KGHSH, CDR2 LQKENI. J was trimmed by 6 bases and V by 8 bases; bases with no gene match: 8. The CDR3 loop is CASTRDRETQPQHF. The CDR3 DNA is TGTGCCAGCACCAGGGACAGGGAGACTCAGCCCCAGCATTTT.

The V and J genes are TRBV12-3 or TRBV12-4 and TRBJ1-6; no clear D. CDR3 length equals 12 residues. With 8 bases removed from V and 9 bases from J, the gap between germline ends came to 11 bases. This CDR3 is CASFALGSPLHF. The CDR3, as DNA: TGTGCCAGCTTTGCCCTAGGTTCACCCCTCCACTTT.

The chain combines TRBV28 with TRBJ2-5, with D perhaps TRBD1 (5 bases). Deletions cut 6 bases from V and 2 bases from J, with 16 bases between. CDR1 is MDHEN, CDR2 SYDVKM, per germline. This CDR3 is 15 amino acids long. The CDR3 DNA follows: TGTGCCAGCAGCCCAGCCGACAGAAAGCAAGAGACCCAGTACTTC. Protein product: CASSPADRKQETQYF.

DNA for the CDR3: TGTGCCAGCACCAACAGGGGTGGTTCACCCCTCCACTTT. Translated: CASTNRGGSPLHF. V is TRBV28 and J is TRBJ1-6; 7 positions match TRBD1. The germline V gene has CDR1 MDHEN and CDR2 SYDVKM. The CDR3 totals 13 residues. The trim removed 7 bases at V and 9 bases at J, leaving 6 bases unmatched.

V usage is TRBV28 and J usage is TRBJ2-7; no firm D call. Deletions cut 8 bases from V and 2 bases from J, with 7 bases between. CDR3 length: 11 amino acids. Germline CDR1 is MDHEN and CDR2 is SYDVKM. CDR3 residues: CASGITYEQYF. The CDR3 nucleotides are TGTGCCAGCGGCATCACCTACGAGCAGTACTTC.